This TCR beta chain was captured by sequencing in a study of CD8 T cells in Susac syndrome. Study findings and constraints: The study's TCR sequencing and HLA analysis covered a relatively small number of individuals, and the study acknowledged this.

Worth noting for this clonotype: Its cognate antigen is unknown.

The CDR3 has 15 amino acids. Between the trimmed V and J ends, which lost 6 bases and 5 bases, there was a span of 19 bases. Germline lookup yields CDR1 MGHRA and CDR2 YSYEKL. An amount of RNA that ranged from roughly 0.5 to 1 ug was reverse transcribed with random hexamers. An immunoSEQ multiplex PCR amplified TCR beta CDR3 over 54 Vbeta and 13 Jbeta. TCRdb processed the immunoSEQ multiplex PCR reads anew with MiXCR; each CDR3 protein has one entry. Here the sample spans 100,000 to 150,000 distinct CDR3 sequences, just over 90% being singletons. TCR beta sequencing was performed on blood CD8+ and CD4+ T cells. Negative isolation yielded CD4+ and CD8+ T cells, and FACS enriched TEMRA cells.

The receptor comes from a human donor with multiple sclerosis. Sequenced: CD8+ T cells from PBMCs. The J gene is TRBJ2-5, the V gene TRBV4-1; either TRBD1 or TRBD2 may supply D (6 bases each). The CDR3 sequence is CASRDRELAEETQYF. DNA for the CDR3: TGCGCCAGCAGGGACAGAGAACTAGCCGAGGAGACCCAGTACTTC.